What follows are 15 T cell receptor beta chains derived from one specimen sequenced in a study of control samples from healthy donors and cancer patients. Libraries were prepared by immunoSEQ multiplex PCR; TCRdb keeps only in-frame clonotypes and omits some of them. In the table there are about 70,000 clones, approximately 84% of which are singletons. The specimen was blood. These receptors all stem from a man in his fifties in good health.

The chain is built from TRBV28 and TRBJ2-5; D assignment may be TRBD1 or TRBD2 (6 bases each). The CDR3 spans 15 residues. V lost 6 bases, J lost 5 bases, and 19 bases lay in between. Looked up from germline, CDR1 is MDHEN and CDR2 is SYDVKM. The CDR3 spells CASSRPGAGKETQYF. The CDR3, as DNA: TGTGCCAGCAGCCGCCCGGGGGCGGGTAAGGAGACCCAGTACTTC.

The genes are TRBV5-4 and TRBJ2-1; D possibly corresponds to TRBD2 (5 bases). Looked up from germline, CDR1 is SGHNT and CDR2 is YYREEE (reference sequence). CDR3 length equals 14 residues. Trimming shortened V by 6 bases and J by 0 bases, and 10 bases separated the two germline ends. CDR3 in DNA: TGTGCCAGCACGAGCGGTAGCTCCTACAATGAGCAGTTCTTC. Translation gives CASTSGSSYNEQFF.

The chain combines TRBV24-1 with TRBJ2-2, with TRBD1 identical over 11 bases. CDR3 size: 19 residues. After removal of 0 bases from V and 5 bases from J, the junction contained 10 bases not matched to a gene. Germline lookup yields CDR1 KGHDR and CDR2 SFDVKD. The CDR3 DNA reads TGTGCCACCAGTGATTTGATGACCGGGACAGGGGGATCTACCGGGGAGCTGTTTTTT. Amino acids: CATSDLMTGTGGSTGELFF.

The chain carries TRBV18 and TRBJ2-1, with 7 bases identical to TRBD1. V lost 4 bases to trimming and J lost 6 bases; unmatched junction nucleotides: 6. This CDR3 region has 14 residues. CDR1 and CDR2 from the germline V gene are KGHSH and LQKENI. CDR3 residues: CASSLGDSRNEQFF. CDR3 nucleotide sequence: TGTGCCAGCTCACTAGGGGACAGCCGCAATGAGCAGTTCTTC.

The J gene is TRBJ2-2, the V gene TRBV3-1 (or the pseudogene TRBV3-2); 8 bases match TRBD2. The CDR3 sequence is 17 residues long. The germline gives CDR1 LGHDT, CDR2 YNNKEL (reference sequence). Germline trimming cut 7 bases from V and 6 bases from J; bases unmatched to any gene: 16. In DNA form, the CDR3 reads TGTGCCAGCAAAGCCCCCACTAGCGGACCCAGGCCCGGGGAGCTGTTTTTT. It yields the protein CASKAPTSGPRPGELFF.

This clone was recorded once. The chain links TRBV2 to TRBJ2-1; 9 bases line up with TRBD2. Germline assignment: CDR1 SNHLY and CDR2 FYNNEI. This CDR3 is 16 amino acids long. J gave up 0 bases and V 4 bases, and 4 bases lay outside the gene matches. The CDR3 here is CASSGGSGGSYNEQFF. The CDR3 DNA reads TGTGCCAGCAGTGGAGGTAGCGGGGGCTCCTACAATGAGCAGTTCTTC.

This clone was picked up a small number of times. This chain uses TRBV2 with TRBJ2-5; 7 bases line up with TRBD2. In germline, CDR1 is SNHLY, CDR2 FYNNEI. The length of the CDR3 is 11 residues. V was pared by 8 bases and J by 7 bases, with 4 bases of the junction left unmatched. Here the CDR3 DNA reads TGTGCCAGCGACTTAGCGGGGACCCAGTACTTC. This translates into CASDLAGTQYF. The full variable domain, in which reference TRBV2 and TRBJ2-5 provide the parts outside the CDR3, is EPEVTQTPSHQVTQMGQEVILRCVPISNHLYFYWYRQILGQKVEFLVSFYNNEISEKSEIFDDQFSVERPDGSNFTLKIRSTKLEDSAMYFCASDLAGTQYFGPGTRLLVL.

Remarks on this clone: In the same sample, other DNA sequences code for this CDR3. V usage is TRBV5-4 and J usage is TRBJ1-2; 7 bases line up with TRBD1. CDR3 length: 15 residues. After removal of 0 bases from V and 2 bases from J, the junction contained 4 bases not matched to a gene. CDR1 is SGHNT and CDR2 is YYREEE in the germline V gene (reference sequence). CDR3 sequence (DNA): TGTGCCAGCAGCTTGGGATCCAGGGGGAACTATGGCTACACCTTC. This sequence encodes CASSLGSRGNYGYTF.

This clone has a handful of counts. V gene TRBV20-1 combines with J gene TRBJ2-5; D is perhaps TRBD1 (5 bases). With 6 bases removed from V and 6 bases from J, the gap between germline ends came to 11 bases. The germline gives CDR1 DFQATT, CDR2 SNEGSKA (reference sequence). The CDR3 spans 11 residues. In DNA, the CDR3 is TGCAGTGCCCAGGGCGGCAAGACCCAGTACTTC. Translated, it gives CSAQGGKTQYF.

The CDR3 DNA sequence: TGTGCCAGCACAACTAGCGGGGGACCGGGGACCCAGTACTTC. This translates into CASTTSGGPGTQYF. The chain recombines TRBV2 with TRBJ2-5, with 11 bases aligning to TRBD2. J was trimmed by 7 bases and V by 7 bases; bases with no gene match: 8. Per the germline V gene, CDR1 is SNHLY and CDR2 is FYNNEI. The CDR3 is made up of 14 amino acids.

The chain recombines TRBV11-3 with TRBJ1-1; a weak D match, TRBD1 (5 bases). The CDR3 is 13 residues long. The germline V gene encodes CDR1 SGHNT and CDR2 YENEEA. V lost 6 bases, J lost 3 bases, and 11 bases lay in between. CDR3 sequence reads: CASSWDRHTEAFF. In DNA, the CDR3 is TGTGCCAGCAGTTGGGACCGTCACACTGAAGCTTTCTTT.

The V call is TRBV19, the J call TRBJ2-1; 12 bases agree with TRBD2. Germline loops: CDR1 LNHDA, CDR2 SQIVND (reference sequence). The CDR3 consists of 17 residues. V was pared by 2 bases and J by 0 bases, with 2 bases of the junction left unmatched. Here the CDR3 reads CASSIRTSGISYNEQFF. For the CDR3, the DNA is TGTGCCAGTAGTATAAGGACTAGCGGGATCTCCTACAATGAGCAGTTCTTC.

As DNA, the CDR3 is TGTGCCAGCAGCTTAGTCTCTAGCGAGTCCTACGAGCAGTACTTC. Translated, it gives CASSLVSSESYEQYF. This chain links TRBV11-2 with TRBJ2-7, with a tentative D call TRBD2 (6 bases). The germline CDR1 and CDR2 sequences are SGHAT and FQNNGV. The CDR3 is 15 residues long. Trimming took 1 base from V and 1 from J, leaving 11 bases between them. Variable domain in full (rest from reference TRBV11-2 and TRBJ2-7): EAGVAQSPRYKIIEKRQSVAFWCNPISGHATLYWYQQILGQGPKLLIQFQNNGVVDDSQLPKDRFSAERLKGVDSTLKIQPAKLEDSAVYLCASSLVSSESYEQYFGPGTRLTVT.

V gene TRBV21-1 combines with J gene TRBJ1-5. TRBV21-1 is listed as a pseudogene. This CDR3 is 19 amino acids long. The CDR3 DNA follows: TGTGCCAGCAGCAAAGCGTTGGACAGTAAGGGGGGCAGCAATCAGCCCCAGCATTTT. Translation gives CASSKALDSKGGSNQPQHF.

J is TRBJ1-1 and V is TRBV5-1; possibly TRBD1 for D (5 bases). Germline CDR1 is SGHRS and CDR2 is YFSETQ. The CDR3 loop spans 13 amino acids. V dropped 4 bases and J dropped 6 bases, with 13 bases sitting between them. DNA for the CDR3: TGCGCCAGCAGCCGAGGGGTGATGTCTGAAGCTTTCTTT. It encodes CASSRGVMSEAFF.